Listed below are T cell receptor beta chains from one sample, sequenced in a study of identical twins. From the 5' RACE reads, TCRdb called clonotypes with MiXCR, one entry per CDR3 protein. The table lists 350,000 to 500,000 distinct CDR3 sequences, roughly 20% of them singletons. Sequencing used naive T cells sorted from blood. The receptors originated from a man over 45 in good health. Both conserved end residues are part of each CDR3. A D gene is named only where the DNA matches it firmly. The size entry is marked missing in some rows and otherwise reads once, few, many or a size class.

D	V	J	size	length	DNA	CDR3
TRBD1	TRBV29-1	TRBJ2-2	few	14	TGCAGCGTAGCCGGGACAGGGTTGATCGGGGAGCTGTTTTTT	CSVAGTGLIGELFF
TRBD2	TRBV20-1	TRBJ2-1	.	15	TGCAGCGCTAGATGGGCTAGCGGACCCTACAATGAGCAGTTCTTC	CSARWASGPYNEQFF
TRBD2	TRBV12-3/TRBV12-4	TRBJ2-3	many	14	TGTGCCAGCAGACGGGGGGGGCTTACAGATACGCAGTATTTT	CASRRGGLTDTQYF
.	TRBV7-8	TRBJ1-5	.	14	TGTGCCAGCAGCTGGTCCGGGACAAATCAGCCCCAGCATTTT	CASSWSGTNQPQHF
.	TRBV7-9	TRBJ2-7	.	12	TGTGCCAGCAGCCGTCCCCCCTACGAGCAGTACTTC	CASSRPPYEQYF
.	TRBV20-1	TRBJ1-1	many	14	TGCAGTGCTAGGGGGCTAGGACAGCGCACTGAAGCTTTCTTT	CSARGLGQRTEAFF
TRBD1	TRBV7-9	TRBJ1-4	.	17	TGTGCCAGCAGCCGTCAGACAGGGGGCTTCACTAATGAAAAACTGTTTTTT	CASSRQTGGFTNEKLFF
.	TRBV20-1	TRBJ2-7	few	15	TGCAGTCAAAAGGATGTAGATAGAGGCCCCTACGAGCAGTACTTC	CSQKDVDRGPYEQYF
TRBD2	TRBV5-4	TRBJ2-7	.	15	TGTGCCAGCAGCTTGGGCGGGGGACGGTCCCACGAGCAGTACTTC	CASSLGGGRSHEQYF
.	TRBV5-1	TRBJ2-5	.	17	TGCGCCAGCAGCTTGGACCCACGGCCCGGTGCTGAGAAGACCCAGTACTTC	CASSLDPRPGAEKTQYF
.	TRBV4-1	TRBJ2-7	.	14	TGCGCCAGCAGCCAGTTAGGCGGGGTCTACGAGCAGTACTTC	CASSQLGGVYEQYF
TRBD1	TRBV5-1	TRBJ2-5	few	15	TGCGCCAGCAGTCGACAGGGGATTCGCCAAGAGACCCAGTACTTC	CASSRQGIRQETQYF
.	TRBV25-1	TRBJ2-1	.	11	TGTGCCAGCAGAGAGGGGGGACGAAATTTCTTC	CASREGGRNFF
.	TRBV7-9	TRBJ1-1	.	15	TGTGCCAGCAGCTTAAACGGGGGGCAGGACACTGAAGCTTTCTTT	CASSLNGGQDTEAFF
TRBD1	TRBV7-9	TRBJ2-5	few	17	TGTGCCAGCAGCTTAACCCGGACAGGGGGAGGATTGGAGACCCAGTACTTC	CASSLTRTGGGLETQYF
.	TRBV12-3/TRBV12-4	TRBJ1-1	many	14	TGTGCCAGCAGTTCACTCGGGGGACGGGCATGGCCTTTCTTT	CASSSLGGRAWPFF
.	TRBV5-1	TRBJ1-4	many	14	TGCGCCAGCAGCTTGGACGTCGATAATGAAAAACTGTTTTTT	CASSLDVDNEKLFF
.	TRBV21-1	TRBJ1-1	few	16	TGTGCCAGCAGGCAAGGTGGGGACACCGCTTTGTGTGAAGCTTTCTTT	CASRQGGDTALCEAFF
TRBD2	TRBV20-1	TRBJ2-1	many	13	TGCAGTGCTAGAGAAGGGACTAGCAATGAGCAGTTCTTC	CSAREGTSNEQFF
.	TRBV6-2/TRBV6-3	TRBJ1-1	.	13	TGTGCCAGCAGTTACTCGTCCGGGACGGGAGCTTTCTTT	CASSYSSGTGAFF
.	TRBV10-1	TRBJ2-7	few	11	TGCGCCAGCAGTAACAACTACGAGCAGTACTTC	CASSNNYEQYF
.	TRBV7-2	TRBJ2-3	few	15	TGTGCCAGCAGCCGAATGCGGAGTAGCACAGATACGCAGTATTTT	CASSRMRSSTDTQYF